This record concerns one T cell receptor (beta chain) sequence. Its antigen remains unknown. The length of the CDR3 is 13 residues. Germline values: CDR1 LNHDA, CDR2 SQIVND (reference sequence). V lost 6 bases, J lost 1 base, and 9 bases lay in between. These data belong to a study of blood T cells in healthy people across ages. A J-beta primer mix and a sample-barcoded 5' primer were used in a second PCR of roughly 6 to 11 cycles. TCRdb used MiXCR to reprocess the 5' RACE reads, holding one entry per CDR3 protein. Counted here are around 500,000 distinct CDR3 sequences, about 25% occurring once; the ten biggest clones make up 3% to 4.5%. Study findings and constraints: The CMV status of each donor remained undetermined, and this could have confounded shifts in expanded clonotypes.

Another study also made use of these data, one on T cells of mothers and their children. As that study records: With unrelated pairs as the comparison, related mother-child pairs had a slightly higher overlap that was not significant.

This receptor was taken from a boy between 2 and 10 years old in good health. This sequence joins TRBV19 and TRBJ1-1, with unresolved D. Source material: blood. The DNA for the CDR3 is TGTGCCAGTAGCCCGCCGACGAACACTGAAGCTTTCTTT. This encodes CASSPPTNTEAFF.